This TCR beta chain was obtained from a study of blood T cell repertoires in COVID-19. CDR3 length: 13 residues. The V gene's germline CDR1 is SGHRS and CDR2 YFSETQ. V was clipped by 6 bases and J by 6 bases; unmatched bases: 5. Original handling: Reference gene primer amplification gave estimated nucleated cell counts. The assay was immunoSEQ multiplex PCR, and TCRdb's table has in-frame clones only and misses some. The V and J calls and clone size were taken over from that table, and D and trimming were inferred from the DNA. The table has about 400,000 clones, approximately 85% seen once. This clonotype was sampled from a woman aged 35 to 49 with acute COVID-19. The rearrangement links TRBV5-1 to TRBJ2-3; 9 bases line up with TRBD2. The material sequenced was PBMCs or T cells enriched from blood (not recorded which). CDR3 amino acids: CASNEAGGDTQYF. The CDR3 DNA reads as TGCGCCAGCAATGAAGCGGGGGGCGATACGCAGTATTTT.